The 26 T cell receptor beta chains given below trace back to one sample, sequenced in a study of blood T cells in healthy people across ages. Next came a second PCR, run for about 6 to 12 cycles, which used a sample-barcoded 5' primer along with a J-beta primer mix. TCRdb itself ran the 5' RACE reads through MiXCR, one entry per CDR3 protein. The table lists about 1.5 million distinct CDR3 sequences, approximately 43% of them singletons. Input material: blood. All receptors come from a woman aged 18-30 years in good health.

The rearrangement uses TRBV2 and TRBJ1-5, with a weak D call TRBD1 (6 bases). Per germline, CDR1 SNHLY and CDR2 FYNNEI. The CDR3 has 15 amino acids. The V end lost 7 bases, the J end lost 0 bases, and 13 bases lay between the germline ends. The CDR3: CASKGTPNSNQPQHF. The CDR3 region has the DNA TGTGCCAGCAAGGGGACACCGAATAGCAATCAGCCCCAGCATTTT.

The chain is built from TRBV9 and TRBJ2-7, with D maybe TRBD2 (6 bases). Per the germline V gene, CDR1 is SGDLS and CDR2 is YYNGEE. The germline V and J ends were trimmed by 4 bases and 3 bases, with 11 bases remaining between them. The CDR3 loop spans 13 amino acids. The CDR3 DNA reads as TGTGCCAGCAGCCCCCGGGAGAGCTACGAGCAGTACTTC. It codes for CASSPRESYEQYF.

This clonotype has only one observation. The V gene is TRBV2, the J gene TRBJ2-1, with D possibly called TRBD1 or TRBD2 (5 bases each). Germline CDR1 reads SNHLY; CDR2 reads FYNNEI. Trimming took off 8 bases at V and 12 bases at J, with 14 bases between the two ends. The CDR3 is 11 residues long. The CDR3 loop reads CASEPDGTQFF. Written as DNA, the CDR3 is TGTGCCAGCGAGCCGGACGGGACGCAGTTCTTC. The complete variable domain, with remaining parts taken from reference TRBV2 and TRBJ2-1, reads EPEVTQTPSHQVTQMGQEVILRCVPISNHLYFYWYRQILGQKVEFLVSFYNNEISEKSEIFDDQFSVERPDGSNFTLKIRSTKLEDSAMYFCASEPDGTQFFGPGTRLTVL.

V and J are TRBV28 and TRBJ1-2; D is ambiguous. Trimming removed 6 bases at V and 8 bases at J, with 16 bases between. This CDR3 is 13 amino acids long. Germline V gives CDR1 MDHEN, CDR2 SYDVKM. The CDR3 nucleotides are TGTGCCAGCAGAACGGTTAATCAGAGGGGCTACACCTTC. Translated: CASRTVNQRGYTF.

This clonotype appeared a single time. The rearrangement joins TRBV5-1 to TRBJ2-7; D perhaps matches TRBD1 (5 bases). Germline loops: CDR1 SGHRS, CDR2 YFSETQ. The ends were cut back, 0 bases at V and 0 bases at J, with 10 bases in the middle. CDR3 length: 15 amino acids. The CDR3 nucleotides read TGCGCCAGCAGCTTGGTGTACAGGACCTCCTACGAGCAGTACTTC. It codes for CASSLVYRTSYEQYF.

This clonotype was recorded a few times. V and J are TRBV14 and TRBJ2-1; D possibly corresponds to TRBD1 (5 bases). Trimming shortened V by 2 bases and J by 5 bases, and 10 bases separated the two germline ends. CDR1 SGHDN and CDR2 FVKESK come from the germline V gene. The CDR3 has 14 amino acids. This CDR3 reads CASSQLDINNEQFF. CDR3 coding DNA: TGTGCCAGCAGCCAATTGGACATCAACAATGAGCAGTTCTTC. Drawing the rest from reference TRBV14 and TRBJ2-1, the complete variable domain is EAGVTQFPSHSVIEKGQTVTLRCDPISGHDNLYWYRRVMGKEIKFLLHFVKESKQDESGMPNNRFLAERTGGTYSTLKVQPAELEDSGVYFCASSQLDINNEQFFGPGTRLTVL.

The chain has TRBV5-1 and TRBJ2-3; 12 positions match TRBD2. Germline loops: CDR1 SGHRS, CDR2 YFSETQ. This CDR3 has 17 residues. The trim removed 4 bases at V and 2 bases at J, leaving 8 bases unmatched. This CDR3 reads CASSKRTSGTSTDTQYF. The CDR3 DNA sequence: TGCGCCAGCAGCAAAAGGACTAGCGGGACTTCCACAGATACGCAGTATTTT.

This clonotype turned up a few times. V gene TRBV29-1 combines with J gene TRBJ2-3; 7 bases fit TRBD2. The CDR3 loop spans 15 amino acids. CDR1 is SQVTM, CDR2 ANQGSEA, per germline. The J segment lost 3 bases and the V segment lost 8 bases, leaving 14 bases of the junction unmatched. The CDR3 sequence: CSTRREAGSTDTQYF. CDR3 nucleotides: TGCAGCACCCGGCGGGAAGCGGGGAGTACAGATACGCAGTATTTT.

The V gene is TRBV4-3, the J gene TRBJ1-5; 7 nucleotides align to TRBD1. The CDR3 has 18 amino acids. Germline CDR1 is LGHNA and CDR2 is YSLEER. Trimming cost V 6 bases and J 5 bases; bases outside gene matches: 19. CDR3 loop: CASRGLGTGATNDQPQHF. The CDR3 DNA is TGCGCCAGCAGGGGGCTGGGCACAGGGGCCACCAACGATCAGCCCCAGCATTTT.

The chain has TRBV6-5 and TRBJ1-2, with D hard to call. Trimming cost V 0 bases and J 0 bases, with 14 bases left between them. The CDR3 is made up of 17 amino acids. Germline V gene lookup returns CDR1 MNHEY and CDR2 SVGAGI. This CDR3 reads CASSYSTARRANYGYTF. The CDR3 DNA reads as TGTGCCAGCAGTTACTCCACGGCCAGACGAGCTAACTATGGCTACACCTTC.

The chain couples TRBV4-1 to TRBJ1-4; a possible D gene is TRBD1 (6 bases). The germline V gene has CDR1 MGHRA and CDR2 YSYEKL. The CDR3 loop spans 13 amino acids. V gave up 8 bases and J gave up 5 bases, with 12 bases separating them. CDR3 sequence: CASEGEENEKLFF. CDR3 in DNA: TGCGCCAGCGAGGGGGAAGAGAATGAAAAACTGTTTTTT.

The chain joins TRBV7-2 to TRBJ1-2, with D unclear. Trimming shortened V by 7 bases and J by 8 bases, and 17 bases separated the two germline ends. The CDR3 length is 13 residues. The germline CDR1 and CDR2 sequences are SGHTA and FQGNSA. CDR3 sequence: CASIKTRLAGYTF. DNA for the CDR3: TGTGCCAGCATCAAGACCCGCCTGGCCGGCTACACCTTC.

The chain is built from TRBV25-1 and TRBJ2-6; the D gene is possibly TRBD1 (5 bases). From germline, CDR1 is MGHDK and CDR2 SYGVNS. This CDR3 has 18 residues. Between the trimmed V and J ends, which lost 3 bases and 2 bases, there was a span of 17 bases. The CDR3 reads CASSELPRQGPGANVLTF. The DNA of the CDR3 is TGTGCCAGCAGTGAGCTACCCCGTCAGGGCCCTGGGGCCAACGTCCTGACTTTC.

V gene TRBV7-9 combines with J gene TRBJ2-7; 9 nucleotides match TRBD1. Germline loops: CDR1 SEHNR, CDR2 FQNEAQ (reference sequence). J was trimmed by 7 bases and V by 8 bases; bases with no gene match: 12. The CDR3 runs to 14 residues. The CDR3 loop reads CASARDRVYNEQYF. The DNA of the CDR3 is TGTGCCAGCGCCCGGGACAGGGTCTACAATGAGCAGTACTTC.

The chain combines TRBV28 with TRBJ2-1; TRBD2 might be the D (6 bases). From germline, CDR1 is MDHEN and CDR2 SYDVKM. The V and J ends lost 6 bases and 0 bases respectively, with 21 bases between them. The CDR3 contains 18 residues. The DNA for the CDR3 is TGTGCCAGCAGCTTAGGGCTAGCGATACCAAGCTCCTACAATGAGCAGTTCTTC. It specifies CASSLGLAIPSSYNEQFF.

The rearrangement links TRBV20-1 to TRBJ2-7, with 8 bases fitting TRBD1. The CDR3 is 13 residues long. Germline CDR1 is DFQATT and CDR2 is SNEGSKA (reference sequence). V was pared by 6 bases and J by 1 base, with 5 bases of the junction left unmatched. CDR3 protein: CSADRGPSYEQYF. The CDR3 DNA follows: TGCAGTGCCGACAGGGGACCGTCCTACGAGCAGTACTTC.

This clonotype was seen more than once but under ten times. The rearrangement joins TRBV7-2 to TRBJ1-2; D is possibly TRBD1 (5 bases). The germline CDR1 and CDR2 sequences are SGHTA and FQGNSA. CDR3 length: 17 amino acids. Deletions cut 1 base from V and 2 bases from J, with 17 bases between. The CDR3 here is CASSLVVSTRDNYGYTF. Here the CDR3 DNA reads TGTGCCAGCAGCTTAGTCGTCAGTACCCGGGACAACTATGGCTACACCTTC. The full variable domain, with the rest looked up from reference TRBV7-2 and TRBJ1-2, is GAGVSQSPSNKVTEKGKDVELRCDPISGHTALYWYRQSLGQGLEFLIYFQGNSAPDKSGLPSDRFSAERTGGSVSTLTIQRTQQEDSAVYLCASSLVVSTRDNYGYTFGSGTRLTVV.

The chain combines TRBV28 with TRBJ2-7, with D perhaps TRBD2 (6 bases). Between the trimmed V and J ends, which lost 5 bases and 0 bases, there was a span of 17 bases. Germline V gene data show CDR1 as MDHEN and CDR2 as SYDVKM. The CDR3 runs 16 residues. The CDR3 DNA follows: TGTGCCAGCAGTCCCTATGGGGGGAAGGGCTCCTACGAGCAGTACTTC. This sequence encodes CASSPYGGKGSYEQYF. Looking up the rest from reference TRBV28 and TRBJ2-7 gives the full variable domain: DVKVTQSSRYLVKRTGEKVFLECVQDMDHENMFWYRQDPGLGLRLIYFSYDVKMKEKGDIPEGYSVSREKKERFSLILESASTNQTSMYLCASSPYGGKGSYEQYFGPGTRLTVT.

The V gene is TRBV7-2, the J gene TRBJ1-6; D is possibly TRBD1 (6 bases). Per germline, CDR1 SGHTA and CDR2 FQGNSA. The CDR3 has 14 residues. Trimming stripped 5 bases from V and 9 bases from J, with 14 bases between. The CDR3 nucleotides are TGTGCCAGCAGCACACAGGGCCGGGGTTCACCCCTCCACTTT. Protein: CASSTQGRGSPLHF.

This clonotype was seen ten or more times. One end of the junction does not line up with germline, which may come from a read error. V gene TRBV12-3 or TRBV12-4 combines with J gene TRBJ2-1, with D hard to call. The CDR3 sequence is 13 residues long. The CDR3 DNA reads TGCGCCAGCAGCTTTTACTCCTACAATGAGCAGTTCTTC. This sequence encodes CASSFYSYNEQFF.

The chain employs TRBV6-6 and TRBJ2-7, with D unclear. Matching the DNA end better, TRBJ2-4 makes the J call doubtful. This CDR3 is 14 amino acids long. CDR1 is MNHNY, CDR2 SVGAGI, per germline (reference sequence). For the CDR3, the DNA is TGTGCCAGCGCCGAAATGGGGGCCAAAAACATTCAGTACTTC. This gives the protein CASAEMGAKNIQYF.

The table lists this clonotype with many counts. The J gene is TRBJ2-1, the V gene TRBV6-5, with 7 bases aligning to TRBD1. CDR3 length: 14 amino acids. CDR1 MNHEY and CDR2 SVGAGI come from the germline V gene. With V trimmed by 10 bases and J by 7 bases, 13 bases remained unmatched. CDR3 amino acids: CATQQGRTGNEQFF. For the CDR3, the DNA is TGTGCCACCCAACAGGGGCGCACGGGGAATGAGCAGTTCTTC.

This clonotype was seen just once. This rearrangement joins TRBV3-1 to TRBJ1-4; the D is unclear. Germline CDR1 LGHDT, CDR2 YNNKEL (reference sequence). V dropped 5 bases and J dropped 7 bases, with 17 bases sitting between them. This CDR3 is 15 amino acids long. DNA of the CDR3: TGTGCCAGCAGCGCCAGGTATAGGGTGTCTGAAAAACTGTTTTTT. This encodes CASSARYRVSEKLFF. The full variable domain, with the rest looked up from reference TRBV3-1 and TRBJ1-4, is DTAVSQTPKYLVTQMGNDKSIKCEQNLGHDTMYWYKQDSKKFLKIMFSYNNKELIINETVPNRFSPKSPDKAHLNLHINSLELGDSAVYFCASSARYRVSEKLFFGSGTQLSVL.

This chain joins TRBV24-1 and TRBJ2-1; D may be TRBD2 (5 bases). The J call may be faulty, since TRBJ2-7 better matches the DNA end. The CDR3 has 15 residues. In germline, CDR1 is KGHDR, CDR2 SFDVKD. This chain's CDR3 is CATNARDGPYNEQYF. DNA for the CDR3: TGTGCCACCAATGCCCGGGATGGTCCCTACAATGAGCAGTACTTC.

The CDR3 DNA reads TGTGCCAGCAGTTTCGGTACTGATTCTGGAAACACCATATATTTT. Its translation: CASSFGTDSGNTIYF. The V gene is TRBV28, the J gene TRBJ1-3; D gene ambiguous. Looked up from germline, CDR1 is MDHEN and CDR2 is SYDVKM. Trimming left V 3 bases short and J 1 base short, with 10 bases between. This CDR3 has 15 amino acids.

This clonotype has ten or more counts. The chain links TRBV4-2 to TRBJ2-3, with 8 bases aligning to TRBD1. CDR3 size: 15 residues. Germline CDR1 reads LGHNA; CDR2 reads YNFKEQ. Trimming at V came to 0 bases and at J to 3 bases, leaving 2 bases not matched to a gene. Here the CDR3 DNA reads TGTGCCAGCAGCCAAGAGGGACAGGTAACAGATACGCAGTATTTT. This codes for CASSQEGQVTDTQYF.